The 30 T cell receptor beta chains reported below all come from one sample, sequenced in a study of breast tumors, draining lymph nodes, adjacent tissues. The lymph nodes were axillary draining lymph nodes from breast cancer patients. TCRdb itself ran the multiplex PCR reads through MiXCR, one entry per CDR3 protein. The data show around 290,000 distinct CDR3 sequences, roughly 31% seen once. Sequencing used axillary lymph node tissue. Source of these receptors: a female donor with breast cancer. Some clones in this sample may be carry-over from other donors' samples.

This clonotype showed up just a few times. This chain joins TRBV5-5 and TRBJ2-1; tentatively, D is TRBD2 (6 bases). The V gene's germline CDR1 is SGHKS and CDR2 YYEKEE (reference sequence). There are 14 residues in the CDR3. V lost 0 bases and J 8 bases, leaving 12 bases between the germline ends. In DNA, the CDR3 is TGTGCCAGCAGCTTGGTTGCGGGAATCTATGAGCAGTTCTTC. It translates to CASSLVAGIYEQFF.

The CDR3 bases are TGTGCCAGCAGTGAATTGGTCTCCTACAATGAGCAGTTCTTC. It specifies CASSELVSYNEQFF. The chain links TRBV2 to TRBJ2-1; no firm D call. Germline V gene lookup returns CDR1 SNHLY and CDR2 FYNNEI. This CDR3 is 14 amino acids long. The V gene lost 2 bases and the J gene lost 0 bases, with 5 bases spanning the gap.

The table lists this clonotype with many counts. The CDR3 region is CASSPTTSGRYEQYF. CDR3 nucleotide sequence: TGCGCCAGCAGCCCGACCACTAGCGGGAGGTACGAGCAGTACTTC. V and J are TRBV5-1 and TRBJ2-7, with 12 bases lining up with TRBD2. The CDR3 consists of 15 residues. Trimming cost V 4 bases and J 4 bases; bases outside gene matches: 6. The V gene's germline CDR1 is SGHRS and CDR2 YFSETQ.

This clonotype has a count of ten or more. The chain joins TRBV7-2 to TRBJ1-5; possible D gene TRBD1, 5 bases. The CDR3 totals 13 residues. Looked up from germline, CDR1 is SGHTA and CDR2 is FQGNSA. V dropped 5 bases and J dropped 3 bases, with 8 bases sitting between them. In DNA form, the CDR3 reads TGTGCCAGCAGCCGGGACGCCAATCAGCCCCAGCATTTT. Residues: CASSRDANQPQHF.

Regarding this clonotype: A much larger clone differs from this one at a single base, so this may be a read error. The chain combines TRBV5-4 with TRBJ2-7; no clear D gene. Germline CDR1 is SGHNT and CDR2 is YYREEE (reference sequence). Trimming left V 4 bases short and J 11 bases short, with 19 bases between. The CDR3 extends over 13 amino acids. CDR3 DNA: TGTGCCAGCAGCGTCTTGGGATTGGTGGAGAAGTACTTC. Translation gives CASSVLGLVEKYF.

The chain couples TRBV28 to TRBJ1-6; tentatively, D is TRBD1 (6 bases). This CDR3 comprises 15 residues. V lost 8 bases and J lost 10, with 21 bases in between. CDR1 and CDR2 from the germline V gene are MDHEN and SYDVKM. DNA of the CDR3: TGTGCCAGCGTTCGACCGGCAGGGGTGGGGTCACCCCTCCACTTT. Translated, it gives CASVRPAGVGSPLHF.

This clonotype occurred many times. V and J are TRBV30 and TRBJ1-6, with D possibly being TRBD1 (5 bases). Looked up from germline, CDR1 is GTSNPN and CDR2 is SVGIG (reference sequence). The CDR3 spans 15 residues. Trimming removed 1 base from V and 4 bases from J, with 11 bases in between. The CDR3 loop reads CAWSEGIKYNSPLHF. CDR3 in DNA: TGTGCCTGGAGTGAGGGGATAAAATATAATTCACCCCTCCACTTT.

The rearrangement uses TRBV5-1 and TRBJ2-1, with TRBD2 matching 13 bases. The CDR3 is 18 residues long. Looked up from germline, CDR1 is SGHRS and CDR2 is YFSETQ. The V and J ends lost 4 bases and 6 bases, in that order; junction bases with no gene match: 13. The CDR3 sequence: CASSPLGVGLAGSNEQFF. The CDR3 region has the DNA TGCGCCAGCAGCCCCCTCGGGGTGGGACTAGCGGGAAGCAATGAGCAGTTCTTC.

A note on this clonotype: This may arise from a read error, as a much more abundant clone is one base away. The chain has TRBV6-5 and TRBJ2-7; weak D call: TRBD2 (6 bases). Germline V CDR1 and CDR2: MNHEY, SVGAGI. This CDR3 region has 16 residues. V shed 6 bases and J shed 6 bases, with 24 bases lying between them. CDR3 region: CASSPLPGVVPFEQYF. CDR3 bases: TGTGCCAGCAGCCCCCTCCCGGGAGTGGTCCCCTTCGAGCAGTACTTC.

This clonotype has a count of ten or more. This chain's CDR3 is CASSLGGAETQYF. DNA for the CDR3: TGCGCCAGCAGCTTGGGGGGGGCCGAGACCCAGTACTTC. The chain carries TRBV5-1 and TRBJ2-5; D could derive from TRBD1 or TRBD2 (6 bases each). Trimming stripped 0 bases from V and 5 bases from J, with 8 bases between. CDR3 size: 13 residues. The germline CDR1 and CDR2 sequences are SGHRS and YFSETQ.

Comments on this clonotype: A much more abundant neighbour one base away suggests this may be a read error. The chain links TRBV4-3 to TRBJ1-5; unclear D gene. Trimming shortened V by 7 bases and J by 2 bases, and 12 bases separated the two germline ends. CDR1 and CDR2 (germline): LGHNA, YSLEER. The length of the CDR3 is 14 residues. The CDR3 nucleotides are TGCGCCAGCATCGGTAGGTGGGGCAATCAGCCCCAGCATTTT. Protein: CASIGRWGNQPQHF.

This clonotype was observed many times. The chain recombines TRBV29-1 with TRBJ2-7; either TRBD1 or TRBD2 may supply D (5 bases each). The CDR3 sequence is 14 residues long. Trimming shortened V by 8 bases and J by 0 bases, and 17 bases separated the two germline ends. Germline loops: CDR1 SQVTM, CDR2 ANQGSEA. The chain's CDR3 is CSSTGGVGSYEQYF. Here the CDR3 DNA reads TGCAGCTCCACTGGGGGAGTTGGCTCCTACGAGCAGTACTTC.

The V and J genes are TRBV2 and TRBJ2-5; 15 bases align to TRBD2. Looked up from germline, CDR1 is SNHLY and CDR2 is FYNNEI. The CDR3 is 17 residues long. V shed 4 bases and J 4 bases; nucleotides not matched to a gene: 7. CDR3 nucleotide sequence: TGTGCCAGCAGTGGGGGACTAGCGGGAGGTGGTGCAGAGACCCAGTACTTC. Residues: CASSGGLAGGGAETQYF.

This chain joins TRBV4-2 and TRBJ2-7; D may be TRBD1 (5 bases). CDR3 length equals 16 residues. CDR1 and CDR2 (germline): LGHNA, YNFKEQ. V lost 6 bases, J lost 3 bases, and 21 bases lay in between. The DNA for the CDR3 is TGTGCCAGCAGACAGGCCCTGGGCGACCGGATCTACGAGCAGTACTTC. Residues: CASRQALGDRIYEQYF.

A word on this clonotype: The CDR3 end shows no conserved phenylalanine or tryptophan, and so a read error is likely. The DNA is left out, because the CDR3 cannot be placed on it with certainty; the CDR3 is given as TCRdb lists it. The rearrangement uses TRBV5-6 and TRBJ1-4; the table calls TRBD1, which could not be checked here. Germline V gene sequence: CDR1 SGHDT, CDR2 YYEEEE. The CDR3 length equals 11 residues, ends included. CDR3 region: CASSNKRGGRG.

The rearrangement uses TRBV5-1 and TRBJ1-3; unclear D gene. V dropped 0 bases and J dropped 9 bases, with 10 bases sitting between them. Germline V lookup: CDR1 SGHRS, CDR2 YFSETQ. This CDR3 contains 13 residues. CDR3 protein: CASSLAPERTIYF. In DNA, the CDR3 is TGCGCCAGCAGCTTGGCCCCGGAACGCACCATATATTTT.

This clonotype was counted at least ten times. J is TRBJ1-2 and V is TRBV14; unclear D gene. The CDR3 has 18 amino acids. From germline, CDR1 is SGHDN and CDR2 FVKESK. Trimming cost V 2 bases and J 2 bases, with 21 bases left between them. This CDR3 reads CASSQSGLSRAFNYGYTF. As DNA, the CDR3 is TGTGCCAGCAGCCAATCCGGTCTTTCCCGGGCCTTCAACTATGGCTACACCTTC.

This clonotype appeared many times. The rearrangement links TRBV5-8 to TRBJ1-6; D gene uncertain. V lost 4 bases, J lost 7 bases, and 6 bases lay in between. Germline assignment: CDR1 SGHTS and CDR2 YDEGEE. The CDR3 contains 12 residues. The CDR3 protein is CASSPLNSPLHF. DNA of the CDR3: TGTGCCAGCAGCCCGCTGAATTCACCCCTCCACTTT.

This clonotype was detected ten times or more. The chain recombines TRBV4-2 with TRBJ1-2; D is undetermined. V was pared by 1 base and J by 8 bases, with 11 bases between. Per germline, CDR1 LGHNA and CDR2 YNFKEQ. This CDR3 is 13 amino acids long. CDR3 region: CASSQALTRGYTF. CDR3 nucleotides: TGTGCCAGCAGCCAAGCTTTGACTCGAGGCTACACCTTC.

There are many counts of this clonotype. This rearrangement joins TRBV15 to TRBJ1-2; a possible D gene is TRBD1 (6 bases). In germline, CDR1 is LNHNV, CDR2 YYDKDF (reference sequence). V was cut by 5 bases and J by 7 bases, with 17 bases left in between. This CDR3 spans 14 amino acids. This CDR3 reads CATSVNRNRAGYTF. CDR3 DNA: TGTGCCACCAGCGTGAACCGAAACAGGGCTGGCTACACCTTC.

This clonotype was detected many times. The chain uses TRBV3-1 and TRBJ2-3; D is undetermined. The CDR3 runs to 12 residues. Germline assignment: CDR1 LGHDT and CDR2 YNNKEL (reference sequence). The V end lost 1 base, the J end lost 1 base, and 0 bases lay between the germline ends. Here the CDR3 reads CASSQGTDTQYF. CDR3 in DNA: TGTGCCAGCAGCCAAGGCACAGATACGCAGTATTTT.

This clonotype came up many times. The CDR3 loop reads CASGRTGQETQYF. CDR3 sequence (DNA): TGCGCCAGCGGCCGGACAGGACAAGAGACCCAGTACTTC. The chain joins TRBV5-1 to TRBJ2-5, with TRBD1 matching 7 bases. Germline trimming cut 7 bases from V and 2 bases from J; bases unmatched to any gene: 5. The CDR3 runs 13 residues. Germline assignment: CDR1 SGHRS and CDR2 YFSETQ.

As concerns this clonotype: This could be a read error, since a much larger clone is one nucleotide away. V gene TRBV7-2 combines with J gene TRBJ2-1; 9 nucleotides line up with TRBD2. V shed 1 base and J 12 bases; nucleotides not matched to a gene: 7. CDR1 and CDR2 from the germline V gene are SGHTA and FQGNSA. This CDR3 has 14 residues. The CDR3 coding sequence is TGTGCCAGCAGCTTAGGCGGGAGGGTAGGTGGGCAGTTCTTC. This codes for CASSLGGRVGGQFF.

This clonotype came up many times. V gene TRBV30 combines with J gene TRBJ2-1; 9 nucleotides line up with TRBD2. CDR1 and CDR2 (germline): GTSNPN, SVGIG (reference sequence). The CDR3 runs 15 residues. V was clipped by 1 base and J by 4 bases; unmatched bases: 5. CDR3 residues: CAWSGLAGSYNEQFF. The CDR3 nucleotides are TGTGCCTGGAGTGGGCTAGCGGGATCATACAATGAGCAGTTCTTC.

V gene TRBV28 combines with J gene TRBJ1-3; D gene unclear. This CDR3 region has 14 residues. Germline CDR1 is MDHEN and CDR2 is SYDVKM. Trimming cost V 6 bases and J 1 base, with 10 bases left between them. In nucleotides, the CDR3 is TGTGCCAGCAGAAGGAGCAATTCTGGAAACACCATATATTTT. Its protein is CASRRSNSGNTIYF.

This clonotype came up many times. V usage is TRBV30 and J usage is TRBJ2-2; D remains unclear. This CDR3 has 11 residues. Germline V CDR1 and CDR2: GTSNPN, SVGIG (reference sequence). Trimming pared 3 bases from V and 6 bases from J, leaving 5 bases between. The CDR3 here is CAWRDSGELFF. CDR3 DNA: TGTGCCTGGAGGGATTCCGGGGAGCTGTTTTTT.

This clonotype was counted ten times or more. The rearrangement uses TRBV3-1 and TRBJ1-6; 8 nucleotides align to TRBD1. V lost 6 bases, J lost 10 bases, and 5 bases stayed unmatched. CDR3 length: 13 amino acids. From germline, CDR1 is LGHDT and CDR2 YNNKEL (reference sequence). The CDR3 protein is CASRTGVVSPLHF. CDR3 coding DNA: TGTGCCAGCAGGACAGGGGTCGTCTCACCCCTCCACTTT.

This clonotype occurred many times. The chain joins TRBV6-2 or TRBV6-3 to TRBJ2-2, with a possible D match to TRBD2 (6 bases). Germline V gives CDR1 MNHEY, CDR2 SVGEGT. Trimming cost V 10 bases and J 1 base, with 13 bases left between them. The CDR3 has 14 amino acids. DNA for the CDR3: TGTGCCACCCAACGGACTATGAACACCGGGGAGCTGTTTTTT. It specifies CATQRTMNTGELFF.

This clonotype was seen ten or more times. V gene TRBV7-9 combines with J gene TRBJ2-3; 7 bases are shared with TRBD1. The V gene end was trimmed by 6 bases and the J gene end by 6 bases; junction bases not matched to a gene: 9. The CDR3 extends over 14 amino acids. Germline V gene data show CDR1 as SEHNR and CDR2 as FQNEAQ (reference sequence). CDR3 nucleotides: TGTGCCAGCAGGCCGGGACAGCCGACGGATACGCAGTATTTT. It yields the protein CASRPGQPTDTQYF.

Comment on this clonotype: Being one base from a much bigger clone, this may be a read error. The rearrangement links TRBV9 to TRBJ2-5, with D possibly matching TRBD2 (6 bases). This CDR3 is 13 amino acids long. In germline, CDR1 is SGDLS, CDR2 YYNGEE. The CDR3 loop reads CASSLGDRGTRYF. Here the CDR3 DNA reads TGCGCCAGCAGCTTGGGGGACCGGGGGACCCGGTACTTC. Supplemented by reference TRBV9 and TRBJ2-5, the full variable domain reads DSGVTQTPKHLITATGQRVTLRCSPRSGDLSVYWYQQSLDQGLQFLIQYYNGEERAKGNILERFSAQQFPDLHSELNLSSLELGDSALYFCASSLGDRGTRYFGPGTRLLVL.